What follows describes a single T cell receptor (beta chain). It has no known antigen specificity. No much larger clone is present one base from it, and per-base qualities are unavailable. CDR1 and CDR2, per the germline V gene, are SGHDN and FVKESK. The CDR3 holds 13 amino acids from the cysteine to the phenylalanine. The DNA shown is the 39-base CDR3, in frame from base 1. Trimming removed 8 bases from V and 4 bases from J, leaving 14 bases between the germline ends. The data derive from a study of cytomegalovirus exposure and HLA in healthy donors (dated by TCRdb to about 2017). Concerning the study at large: In an earlier analysis of about 560 of the donors, 250 to 350 Gb of sequence data and 117 million unique TCR beta sequences from roughly 180 million T cells were reported. Roughly 300 gigabases of sequencing data and about 92 million unique TCR sequences made up an early release that covered roughly 670 HLA-typed donors. Of the approximately 400 genotyped donors, 70% to 90% were placed in the genetic ancestry cluster associated with self-reported Caucasian donors. The aim of the study was to test whether cataloging public T cell receptors could identify signatures of past pathogen exposure. The study used immunosequencing to profile the T cell repertoires of about 670 subjects and linked those repertoires to cytomegalovirus serostatus. Along with the approximately 670-subject first cohort, a separate validation cohort of over 90 different subjects was used. To predict cytomegalovirus infection status, the study brought together high-throughput TCR immunosequencing, statistical association of individual TCRs with disease status, and machine learning. A later analysis re-examined previously published TCR beta repertoires from just over 650 donors and added high-resolution HLA genotyping to investigate patterns of TCR occurrence. The later analysis used no new phenotypic data to find candidate immune exposures, relying instead on TCR beta sequences and their occurrence across donors. In an earlier analysis of over 550 of the donors, high-throughput TCR beta sequencing was used to judge whether each TCR beta V gene segment behaved as functional or pseudogenic. Donor age, sex, ethnicity and CMV serostatus were compiled alongside the repertoire data. Genome-wide SNP genotypes for about 55% of the roughly 670 donors were used in a later genetic analysis, which treated that subset as a discovery cohort. All discovery cohort repertoires had been generated on a single sequencing platform. HLA typing included class I and class II loci at four-digit resolution. The number of typed donors differed by locus: roughly 620-630 for A, B, C, DRB1 and DQB1; approximately 520 for DQA1; around 580 for DPA1; and roughly 470 for DPB1. Several DR-DQ haplotypes were treated as single units for association and clustering because of strong linkage in the cohort. Across around 400 genotyped donors of the cohort, an average of approximately 200,000 unique TCR beta nucleotide sequences per donor were sequenced, and approximately 17% of those sequences were non-productive. Here is what the overall study found, with its caveats: For the cohort, immune exposure information was limited to CMV serostatus. In an earlier analysis of about 550 of the donors, most TCR beta V segments were observed in productive rearrangements about 87% or about 30% of the time, broadly matching IMGT annotations. In a later analysis, HLA-associated TCR beta chains showed more clonal expansion and lower generation probabilities than non-associated chains that were equally common. A later analysis associated some 17,000 TCR beta sequences with specific HLA alleles at a false discovery rate of 0.05. A cluster of highly shared sequence variants was judged likely to represent a technical artifact of the sequencing pipeline. Linkage disequilibrium might explain the correlated functional status among segregating V segments, but an unknown experimental factor could not be ruled out. In a later genetic analysis, fewer N-insertions in productive TCRs were reported among donors in an Asian-associated ancestry cluster than the approximately 670-donor mean. In a later analysis, TCR association rates were found to vary across HLA loci, with the most associated TCRs seen for DRB1 alleles and the fewest for HLA-C alleles. A few of the identified cytomegalovirus-associated TCR beta chains were confirmed in vitro to be specific for cytomegalovirus antigens. Over 15 rarely observed V segments, including chromosome 9 orphons, were excluded from the earlier analysis of 550 to 700 of the donors because counts were too low. Because HLA typing was missing for some donors at each locus, association tests included only the typed subset. In the study, 150 to 200 TCR beta chains were listed as associated with cytomegalovirus. According to a later analysis, most CMV-associated TCR beta chains appeared to be HLA-restricted, and the HLA associations seemed to be driven largely by CMV exposure. A further reported finding was that TCR beta sequences accurately predicted the HLA-A and HLA-B alleles for most subjects in the first cohort. According to a later analysis, parvovirus B19, influenza, CMV and Epstein-Barr virus appeared linked to several top co-occurrence clusters. Across donors, most TCR sequences were observed very rarely, whereas some public TCRs were present in many individuals. When HLA alleles, especially DR and DQ, strongly co-occurred, TCR associations were difficult to assign to individual alleles. In this cohort, only TCR beta chains were sequenced, and detectable features were limited by the absence of alpha or paired-chain data. The authors suggested that the approach could potentially be generalized to other disease states and immunological phenotypes. Roughly uniform sequencing depth across donors was assumed in presence/absence analyses, although this assumption may not hold. Some IMGT-functional V segments, including TRBV6-2 and TRBV6-3, could not be distinguished by the 87-base-pair reads and were therefore excluded. V-gene and J-gene trimming of TCR beta chains was associated with a missense DCLRE1C variant in a later genetic analysis, and the association was replicated in an independent cohort. Cytomegalovirus status was reported to be diagnosed by the classifier with high specificity and sensitivity in both the original and validation cohorts.

In total, approximately 610 healthy bone marrow donors made up the cohort. Cohort members were all nominally healthy when sampled, although unrecorded immune exposures were likely present. The donor tested CMV seronegative, placing the donor among the approximately 400 seronegative members of the cohort. Each donor provided a peripheral blood sample, and peripheral blood mononuclear cells were used for TCR beta sequencing. The Qiagen DNeasy Blood Extraction Kit was used to extract genomic DNA from the blood cell samples. Library creation used the immunoSEQ multiplex PCR assay. For the multiplex PCR, a mixture combining 60 forward primers for TCR Vbeta segments and 13 reverse primers for TCR Jbeta segments was used. The CDR3 region of rearranged TCR beta genes was amplified from genomic DNA by a multiplex PCR assay. On the Illumina HiSeq System, the amplified TCR beta libraries were sequenced as 87-base-pair reads. Processing in the source paper ran as follows. A later analysis counted about 80 million unique TCR beta chains across the 650 to 800 repertoires, and 9.5 million to 11 million of these chains were shared by at least two donors. Raw reads were error-corrected and collapsed into unique sequences with a nearest-neighbor algorithm that merged closely related sequences to remove PCR and sequencing errors. V, D and J gene segments were assigned by aligning CDR3 sequences to IMGT reference sequences. For a sequence to be retained, a match of at least six nucleotides to both a V gene segment and a J gene segment was required. A rearrangement counted as productive if the CDR3 had no stop codons and remained in frame with V and J, and every other rearrangement counted as non-productive. Following IMGT convention, CDR3 was defined as the stretch from the second conserved V-encoded cysteine up to the conserved J-encoded phenylalanine. The earlier analysis of roughly 590 of the donors excluded sequences that lacked an unambiguous match to a single V gene segment. An earlier analysis of 587 of the donors called V segments functional above 56.7% productive rearrangements and segregating when the between-donor standard deviation exceeded 5%. A statistical classification framework was built to diagnose cytomegalovirus status from the catalog of TCR beta chain sequences. In a later analysis, TCR nucleotide sequences were compared against IMGT/GENE-DB human TR gene sequences so that V and J genes could be assigned. Using the TCRdist pipeline, a later analysis assigned CDR3 sequences along with most-parsimonious VDJ recombination scenarios. In a later analysis, every TCR beta chain was defined by the combination of its CDR3 amino acid sequence and its V-gene family, and reads without a unique V-gene family were dropped. As a way to deal with suspected cross-contamination and a sequencing artifact, a later analysis dropped 450 to 600 nucleotide sequences that were highly shared and had low generation probability. A later analysis calculated a clonal expansion index for each public chain from normalized within-repertoire ranks of inferred template counts. In a later analysis, generation probabilities were computed using a VDJ recombination model fitted to out-of-frame rearrangements, and the results were checked against IGoR. A later analysis scored TCR-TCR, TCR-HLA and TCR-CMV co-occurrence with hypergeometric tests, applying a repertoire-size bias correction to TCR pairs. To estimate false discovery rates, a later analysis permuted the HLA or CMV assignments 20 times. In a later analysis, co-occurring TCRs were grouped using DBSCAN, with TCRdist sequence similarity added in when clustering inside HLA-allele-positive subsets. Co-occurrence clustering excluded repertoires with fewer than 30,000 or more than 120,000 public chains, plus five with anomalous nucleotide sharing. Imported from immuneACCESS, the table was reduced by TCRdb to in-frame sequences with V and J called. These copies leave out some clones; in studies compared against another copy, an unresolved V gene accounts for under half, and the cause of the remainder is not known. V and J calls and clone size follow that table, whereas D and trimming were derived from the DNA. The sample data list under 200,000 clones, and 80% to 85% of these were observed just once. Of the sample, about 1.8% is held by the ten largest clones.

Recombination joined TRBV14 with TRBJ1-2, with no D gene named confidently. The specimen sequenced was PBMCs. This sequence was found in a woman aged 18-35 years in good health and CMV-seronegative. The nucleotides read TGTGCCAGCTCCCGGGTCGAGGGCTATGGCTACACCTTC. Translated, it reads CASSRVEGYGYTF.